This T cell receptor (beta chain) came from a study of blood T cell repertoires in COVID-19. Whole-study context: Researchers got acute and convalescent COVID-19 samples from the United States, Italy and Spain. The analysed material was cDNA or gDNA that came from T cells, B-cell-depleted T cells, or PBMCs.

V lost 0 bases and J lost 5, with 20 bases in between. The germline CDR1 and CDR2 sequences are SGHNT and YYREEE (reference sequence). The CDR3 length is 17 residues. In the original processing: Nucleated cell counts were estimated from reference gene primer amplification. Libraries were prepared by immunoSEQ multiplex PCR; TCRdb keeps only in-frame clonotypes and omits some of them. From that table come the V and J calls and clone size; the DNA was used to work out D and trimming. The sample holds 150,000 to 180,000 clones, 80% seen once. The sample holds a few counts of this clone. J is TRBJ1-2 and V is TRBV5-4, with a weak D call TRBD1 (5 bases). The receptor comes from a man in his sixties with acute or convalescent COVID-19. Source material: peripheral blood. Here the CDR3 reads CASSLAPAGGARYGYTF. The DNA of the CDR3 is TGTGCCAGCAGCTTGGCCCCGGCGGGGGGAGCTCGATATGGCTACACCTTC.